This TCR beta chain was identified in a study of a mutant IDH1 vaccine in newly diagnosed glioma. Study-wide background: Mean patient age was around 40 years; roughly 62% were male and approximately 40% female.

Indicated time point: baseline, week 1 (first vaccination visit). Treatment meaning: pre-vaccination baseline after standard-of-care therapy. Turning to this clone: Its antigen remains unknown.

Profiling relied on immunoSEQ multiplex PCR, and the TCRdb table lists in-frame clones only, not all of them. Of about 35,000 clones in the sample, approximately 91% were seen once. Per the germline V gene, CDR1 is SGHTA and CDR2 is FQGNSA. V shed 5 bases, J shed 9 bases, and the junction held 9 bases outside the gene matches. The CDR3 spans 15 residues. Regarding the study as a whole: Shifts in the top peripheral T cell clonotypes seemed unrelated to pseudoprogression.

The clonotype originates from a woman aged 35 to 49 with glioma. The chain employs TRBV7-2 and TRBJ2-7; 14 bases line up with TRBD2. The source material was PBMCs, sampled from a glioma patient treated with radiotherapy, temozolomide or both. CDR3 bases: TGTGCCAGCAGCACAAGGACTAGCGGGGGGCCTTTGCAGTACTTC. Encoded protein: CASSTRTSGGPLQYF.